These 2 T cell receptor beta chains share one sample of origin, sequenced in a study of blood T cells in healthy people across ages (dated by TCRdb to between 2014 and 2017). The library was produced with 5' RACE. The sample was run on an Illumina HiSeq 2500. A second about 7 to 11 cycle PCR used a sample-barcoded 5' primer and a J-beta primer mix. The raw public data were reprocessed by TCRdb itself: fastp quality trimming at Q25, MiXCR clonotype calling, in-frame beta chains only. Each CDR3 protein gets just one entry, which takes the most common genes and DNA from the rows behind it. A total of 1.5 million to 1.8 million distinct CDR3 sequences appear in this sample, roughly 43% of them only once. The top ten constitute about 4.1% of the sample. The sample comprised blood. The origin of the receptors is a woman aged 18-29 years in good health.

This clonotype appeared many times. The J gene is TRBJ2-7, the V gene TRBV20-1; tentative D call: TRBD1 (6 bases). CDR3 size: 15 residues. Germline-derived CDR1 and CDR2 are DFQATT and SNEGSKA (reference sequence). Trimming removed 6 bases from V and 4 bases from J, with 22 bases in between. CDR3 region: CSANDPQGQSYEQYF. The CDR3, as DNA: TGCAGTGCCAACGACCCCCAGGGGCAGAGTTACGAGCAGTACTTC.

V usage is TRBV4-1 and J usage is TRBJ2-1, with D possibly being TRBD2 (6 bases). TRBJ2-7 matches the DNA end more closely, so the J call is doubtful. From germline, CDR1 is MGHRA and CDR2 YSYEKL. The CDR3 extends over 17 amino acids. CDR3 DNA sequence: TGCGCCAGCAGCCAAGATGGTCGGGGGAAGTCCCACAATGAGCAGTACTTC. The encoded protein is CASSQDGRGKSHNEQYF.